The sequence of this T cell receptor beta chain was determined in a study of radiotherapy plus CTLA-4 blockade in lung cancer. About the study: An objective response was seen in 18% of patients, and disease control in less than 40%.

Overall study results and limits: The study found tumor-derived TCR clones expanded in blood after radiotherapy plus ipilimumab. Early blood T cell clone dynamics, with interferon-beta, were reported to best predict response.

Assay used: immunoSEQ multiplex PCR; TCRdb lists only in-frame clones, some missing. The sample comprises some 96,000 clones, 88% of which are singletons, and 4.9% rests with the top ten. This clone has a handful of counts. The antigen is not known. Alongside CTLA-4 blockade with ipilimumab, patients with chemo-refractory metastatic non-small-cell lung cancer received focal radiation. J lost 2 bases, V lost 8 bases, and 6 bases had no gene match. From germline, CDR1 is WSHSY and CDR2 SAAADI. This CDR3 is 15 amino acids long. The material sequenced was peripheral blood, taken from a patient treated with radiotherapy plus ipilimumab. The sequence came from a human donor with non-small cell lung cancer that progressed on radiotherapy plus ipilimumab. This chain joins TRBV10-2 and TRBJ1-3, with 10 bases lining up with TRBD1. The CDR3 protein is CASGWTGGTGNTIYF. The CDR3 DNA reads TGCGCCAGCGGCTGGACAGGGGGGACTGGAAACACCATATATTTT.